This is a list of T cell receptor beta chains from one sample in a study of T cell responses to AZD1222 COVID-19 vaccine. TCRdb's table, derived via immunoSEQ multiplex PCR, lists solely in-frame clones and lacks some. The sample lists about 150,000 clones; approximately 92% were seen once. The material sequenced was peripheral blood, taken 28 days after the second AZD1222 dose. Receptors originate from an adult who received the AZD1222 COVID-19 vaccine. CDR3s include the opening cysteine and the closing phenylalanine or tryptophan. Each record gives: D gene, CDR3 length, clone size, V gene, J gene, CDR3 DNA, CDR3 protein. The D gene is left open where the match is weak. Rows may omit the clone size; those that give it use once, few, many or a size class.

D gene: .
CDR3 length: 16
clone size: .
V gene: TRBV14
J gene: TRBJ2-2
CDR3 DNA: TGTGCCAGCAGCCAAGATGGGGGGGCCTTCACCGGGGAGCTGTTTTTT
CDR3 protein: CASSQDGGAFTGELFF

D gene: TRBD1
CDR3 length: 15
clone size: .
V gene: TRBV2
J gene: TRBJ2-5
CDR3 DNA: TGTGCCAGCCAAGGGGACAGGGGAGTAGGCGAGACCCAGTACTTC
CDR3 protein: CASQGDRGVGETQYF

D gene: .
CDR3 length: 16
clone size: .
V gene: TRBV15
J gene: TRBJ1-1
CDR3 DNA: TGTGCCACCAGCAGAGAGGGAATAACAGGGAACACTGAAGCTTTCTTT
CDR3 protein: CATSREGITGNTEAFF

D gene: .
CDR3 length: 14
clone size: .
V gene: TRBV6-2/TRBV6-3
J gene: TRBJ1-2
CDR3 DNA: TGTGCCAGCAGTTCTCTCGGGACTTACTATGGCTACACCTTC
CDR3 protein: CASSSLGTYYGYTF

D gene: TRBD2
CDR3 length: 16
clone size: .
V gene: TRBV27
J gene: TRBJ2-1
CDR3 DNA: TGTGCCAGCAGTTTACTCGGGACTAGCGGTCCTGATGAGCAGTTCTTC
CDR3 protein: CASSLLGTSGPDEQFF

D gene: TRBD2
CDR3 length: 16
clone size: .
V gene: TRBV7-2
J gene: TRBJ2-5
CDR3 DNA: TGTGCCAGCAGCTTAAATGTGAGGGTAGCGGGAGAGACCCAGTACTTC
CDR3 protein: CASSLNVRVAGETQYF

D gene: .
CDR3 length: 13
clone size: .
V gene: TRBV6-5
J gene: TRBJ2-2
CDR3 DNA: TGTGCCAGCAGGGGAGGTGGGATCGGGGAGCTGTTTTTT
CDR3 protein: CASRGGGIGELFF

D gene: .
CDR3 length: 14
clone size: .
V gene: TRBV10-3
J gene: TRBJ1-1
CDR3 DNA: TGTGCCATCACCCGTGGGGGGGGGAACACTGAAGCTTTCTTT
CDR3 protein: CAITRGGGNTEAFF

D gene: .
CDR3 length: 14
clone size: .
V gene: TRBV5-1
J gene: TRBJ2-7
CDR3 DNA: TGCGCCAGCAGCTTAGGGACAAACAACTACGAGCAGTACTTC
CDR3 protein: CASSLGTNNYEQYF

D gene: .
CDR3 length: 13
clone size: .
V gene: TRBV27
J gene: TRBJ1-2
CDR3 DNA: TGTGCCAGCAGCCCAACAGGGTTCTATGGCTACACCTTC
CDR3 protein: CASSPTGFYGYTF

D gene: TRBD1
CDR3 length: 16
clone size: .
V gene: TRBV9
J gene: TRBJ1-5
CDR3 DNA: TGTGCCAGCAGCGCTGTAGGACAGGGGGTCTCTCAGCCCCAGCATTTT
CDR3 protein: CASSAVGQGVSQPQHF

D gene: TRBD1
CDR3 length: 19
clone size: .
V gene: TRBV14
J gene: TRBJ2-7
CDR3 DNA: TGTGCCAGCAGCTCGATGACAGGGTCCTTCAAAACAGGGGTCTACGAGCAGTACTTC
CDR3 protein: CASSSMTGSFKTGVYEQYF

D gene: TRBD1
CDR3 length: 15
clone size: .
V gene: TRBV29-1
J gene: TRBJ2-5
CDR3 DNA: TGCAGCGTTGGGCCGGGACAGGGAATCGTGAAGACCCAGTACTTC
CDR3 protein: CSVGPGQGIVKTQYF

D gene: .
CDR3 length: 12
clone size: .
V gene: TRBV6-5
J gene: TRBJ1-2
CDR3 DNA: TGTGCCAGCACCAAACATGGGGGGGGCTACACCTTC
CDR3 protein: CASTKHGGGYTF

D gene: TRBD2
CDR3 length: 15
clone size: .
V gene: TRBV30
J gene: TRBJ2-2
CDR3 DNA: TGTGCCTGGAGGGGAGCGGGAGTTAGCACCGGGGAGCTGTTTTTT
CDR3 protein: CAWRGAGVSTGELFF

D gene: .
CDR3 length: 14
clone size: .
V gene: TRBV5-1
J gene: TRBJ1-6
CDR3 DNA: TGCGCCAGCAGCCCCGGGACCAATAATTCACCCCTCCACTTT
CDR3 protein: CASSPGTNNSPLHF

D gene: .
CDR3 length: 15
clone size: .
V gene: TRBV14
J gene: TRBJ1-2
CDR3 DNA: TGTGCCAGCAGCCAAGACCTCGACAGTCCCTATGGCTACACCTTC
CDR3 protein: CASSQDLDSPYGYTF

D gene: TRBD2
CDR3 length: 15
clone size: .
V gene: TRBV5-1
J gene: TRBJ2-1
CDR3 DNA: TGCGCCAGCAGCGATCAGGTGGGCGGGAGCTATGAGCAGTTCTTC
CDR3 protein: CASSDQVGGSYEQFF

D gene: TRBD2
CDR3 length: 17
clone size: .
V gene: TRBV4-1
J gene: TRBJ2-5
CDR3 DNA: TGCGCCAGCAGCCAGGGTGGGGCGGGAGGCCGGGCAGAGACCCAGTACTTC
CDR3 protein: CASSQGGAGGRAETQYF

D gene: TRBD1
CDR3 length: 15
clone size: .
V gene: TRBV9
J gene: TRBJ2-1
CDR3 DNA: TGTGCCAGCAGCGTGGGACAGAGCTCCTACAATGAGCAGTTCTTC
CDR3 protein: CASSVGQSSYNEQFF

D gene: TRBD1
CDR3 length: 14
clone size: .
V gene: TRBV6-5
J gene: TRBJ1-6
CDR3 DNA: TGTGCCAGCAGACCCGGGACAGATAATTCACCCCTCCACTTT
CDR3 protein: CASRPGTDNSPLHF

D gene: TRBD2
CDR3 length: 15
clone size: .
V gene: TRBV11-2
J gene: TRBJ2-2
CDR3 DNA: TGTGCCAGCAGCGACATAGCGGGGCCCACCGGGGAGCTGTTTTTT
CDR3 protein: CASSDIAGPTGELFF

D gene: .
CDR3 length: 14
clone size: .
V gene: TRBV5-6
J gene: TRBJ1-3
CDR3 DNA: TGTGCCAGCAGCTTAGGGGTTGGTGGAAACACCATATATTTT
CDR3 protein: CASSLGVGGNTIYF

D gene: TRBD1
CDR3 length: 13
clone size: .
V gene: TRBV5-4
J gene: TRBJ1-1
CDR3 DNA: TGTGCCAGCAGCACCCGACAGGGGTCTGAAGCTTTCTTT
CDR3 protein: CASSTRQGSEAFF

D gene: TRBD1
CDR3 length: 15
clone size: .
V gene: TRBV28
J gene: TRBJ1-1
CDR3 DNA: TGTGCCAGCGGCGGGACAGGGGTTGAGGACACTGAAGCTTTCTTT
CDR3 protein: CASGGTGVEDTEAFF

D gene: .
CDR3 length: 16
clone size: .
V gene: TRBV5-1
J gene: TRBJ2-2
CDR3 DNA: TGCGCCAGCAGCGCGGAGGAGCGAACGAACACCGGGGAGCTGTTTTTT
CDR3 protein: CASSAEERTNTGELFF

D gene: .
CDR3 length: 15
clone size: once
V gene: TRBV15
J gene: TRBJ1-1
CDR3 DNA: TGTGCCACCAGCCCCCGGTGGGAGTCGAACACTGAAGCTTTCTTT
CDR3 protein: CATSPRWESNTEAFF

D gene: .
CDR3 length: 13
clone size: .
V gene: TRBV6-5
J gene: TRBJ1-1
CDR3 DNA: TGTGCCAGTACGAACAGGGTGAACACTGAAGCTTTCTTT
CDR3 protein: CASTNRVNTEAFF

D gene: TRBD1
CDR3 length: 14
clone size: .
V gene: TRBV5-1
J gene: TRBJ2-5
CDR3 DNA: TGCGCCAGCAGCCCGGGACAGCCACAAGAGACCCAGTACTTC
CDR3 protein: CASSPGQPQETQYF

D gene: .
CDR3 length: 13
clone size: .
V gene: TRBV25-1
J gene: TRBJ1-1
CDR3 DNA: TGTGCCAGCAGGGGCATAGGTATCTCTGAAGCTTTCTTT
CDR3 protein: CASRGIGISEAFF

D gene: TRBD2
CDR3 length: 20
clone size: .
V gene: TRBV12-5
J gene: TRBJ2-6
CDR3 DNA: TGTGCTAGTGGTTTGGTCGGACTAGCGGGAACCCTCTCTGGGGCCAACGTCCTGACTTTC
CDR3 protein: CASGLVGLAGTLSGANVLTF

D gene: .
CDR3 length: 14
clone size: .
V gene: TRBV19
J gene: TRBJ2-7
CDR3 DNA: TGTGCCAGTAGTCCGACCCAGGGCGCCTACGAGCAGTACTTC
CDR3 protein: CASSPTQGAYEQYF

D gene: .
CDR3 length: 13
clone size: .
V gene: TRBV11-2
J gene: TRBJ1-2
CDR3 DNA: TGTGCCAGCAGCTTATTGGCTGACTATGGCTACACCTTC
CDR3 protein: CASSLLADYGYTF

D gene: .
CDR3 length: 13
clone size: .
V gene: TRBV5-1
J gene: TRBJ1-3
CDR3 DNA: TGCGCCAGCAGCTTGGCCCTGAGAGACACCATATATTTT
CDR3 protein: CASSLALRDTIYF

D gene: .
CDR3 length: 13
clone size: .
V gene: TRBV2
J gene: TRBJ1-3
CDR3 DNA: TGTGCCAGCATTGGGGGCACTGGAAACACCATATATTTT
CDR3 protein: CASIGGTGNTIYF

D gene: .
CDR3 length: 14
clone size: .
V gene: TRBV19
J gene: TRBJ1-3
CDR3 DNA: TGTGCCAGTAGTACGCCCTCGACGGGAAACACCATATATTTT
CDR3 protein: CASSTPSTGNTIYF

D gene: .
CDR3 length: 18
clone size: .
V gene: TRBV27
J gene: TRBJ1-5
CDR3 DNA: TGTGCCAGCAGTTTATCCGCCTTTGGGCAGTATAGCAATCAGCCCCAGCATTTT
CDR3 protein: CASSLSAFGQYSNQPQHF